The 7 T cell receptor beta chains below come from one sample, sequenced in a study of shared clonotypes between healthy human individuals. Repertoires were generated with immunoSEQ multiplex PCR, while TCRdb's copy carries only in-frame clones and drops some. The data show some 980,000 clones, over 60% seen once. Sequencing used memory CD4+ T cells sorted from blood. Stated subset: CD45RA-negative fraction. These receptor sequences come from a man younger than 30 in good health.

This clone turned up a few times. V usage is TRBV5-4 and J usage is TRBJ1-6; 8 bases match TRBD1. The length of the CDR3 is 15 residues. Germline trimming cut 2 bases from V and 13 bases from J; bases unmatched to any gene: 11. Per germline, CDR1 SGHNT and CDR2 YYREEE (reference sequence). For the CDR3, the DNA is TGTGCCAGCAGCTTCGGACAGGGAAGAGGCTCCCCCCTCCACTTT. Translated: CASSFGQGRGSPLHF.

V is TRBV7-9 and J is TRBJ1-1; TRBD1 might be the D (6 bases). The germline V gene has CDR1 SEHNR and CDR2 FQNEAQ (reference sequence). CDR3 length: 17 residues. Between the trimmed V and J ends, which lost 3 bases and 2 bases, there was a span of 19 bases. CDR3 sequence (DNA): TGTGCCAGCAGCTTGTCAACAGGGAAGGGAGCTAACACTGAAGCTTTCTTT. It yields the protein CASSLSTGKGANTEAFF.

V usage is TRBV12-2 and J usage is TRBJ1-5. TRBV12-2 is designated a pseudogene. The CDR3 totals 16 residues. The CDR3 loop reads CASRSWVMVSNQPQHF. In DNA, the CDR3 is TGTGCAAGTCGCTCATGGGTTATGGTTAGCAATCAGCCCCAGCATTTT.

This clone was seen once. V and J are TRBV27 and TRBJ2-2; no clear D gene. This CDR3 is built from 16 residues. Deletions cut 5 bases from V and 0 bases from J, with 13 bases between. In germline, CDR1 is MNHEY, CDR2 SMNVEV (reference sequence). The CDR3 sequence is CASSPSRPPNTGELFF. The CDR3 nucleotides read TGTGCCAGCAGTCCCTCGAGACCACCGAACACCGGGGAGCTGTTTTTT.

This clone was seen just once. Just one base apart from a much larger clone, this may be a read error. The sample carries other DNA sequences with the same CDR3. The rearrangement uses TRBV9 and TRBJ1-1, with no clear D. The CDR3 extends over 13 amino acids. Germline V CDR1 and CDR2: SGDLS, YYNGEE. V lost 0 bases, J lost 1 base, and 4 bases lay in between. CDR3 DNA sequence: TGTGCCAGCAGCGTAGCAGCGAACACTGAAGCTTTCTTT. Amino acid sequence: CASSVAANTEAFF.

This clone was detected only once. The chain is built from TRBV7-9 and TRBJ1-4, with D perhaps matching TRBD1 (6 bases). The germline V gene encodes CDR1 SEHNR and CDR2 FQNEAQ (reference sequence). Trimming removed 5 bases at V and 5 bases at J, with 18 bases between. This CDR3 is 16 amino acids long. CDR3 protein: CASSPDPGQLNEKLFF. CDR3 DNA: TGTGCCAGCAGCCCCGACCCAGGACAGCTAAATGAAAAACTGTTTTTT.

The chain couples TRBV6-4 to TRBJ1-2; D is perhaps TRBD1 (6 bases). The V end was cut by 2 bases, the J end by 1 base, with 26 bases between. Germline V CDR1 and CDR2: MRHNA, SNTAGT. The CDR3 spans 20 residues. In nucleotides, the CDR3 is TGTGCCAGCAGTGACCGCGGAGGGGGAAAGACACCAGCGTATAACTATGGCTACACCTTC. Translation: CASSDRGGGKTPAYNYGYTF.